This T cell receptor (beta chain) was identified during a study of regulatory T cells in long-lasting Graves disease. Time point in this sample: newly diagnosed GD, antithyroid drugs for less than 3 months. TCR sequences were obtained from RNA taken from PBMCs. This CDR3 comprises 13 residues. The V segment lost 7 bases and the J segment 4 bases; nucleotides outside the gene matches: 8. Germline V gene data show CDR1 as SQVTM and CDR2 as ANQGSEA. This clonotype was found a few times. Arm-PCR of CDR3 regions and iRepertoire HTBI primers were the basis on which TCR beta libraries were built. TCRdb fed the multiplex PCR reads into MiXCR, producing one record per CDR3 protein. The sample carries about 400,000 distinct CDR3 sequences, roughly 16% recorded once.

This receptor was identified in a female donor with Graves disease. The V and J genes are TRBV29-1 and TRBJ2-5, with 8 positions matching TRBD1. The specimen comprised peripheral blood mononuclear cells (PBMCs), sampled at new diagnosis, from a patient treated with antithyroid drugs. The CDR3 nucleotides read TGCAGCGCTGACAGGGGCGGAGGAGAGACCCAGTACTTC. Translated, it gives CSADRGGGETQYF.